This T cell receptor beta chain was recorded in a study of blood T cell repertoires in COVID-19. Study as a whole: From the United States, Italy and Spain came samples of acute and convalescent COVID-19. The cDNA or gDNA used as material had been derived from T cells, B-cell-depleted T cells, or PBMCs.

In the original analysis: Estimation of nucleated cell counts was performed using reference gene primer amplification. Sequenced by immunoSEQ multiplex PCR; TCRdb stores in-frame clones only, minus some. V and J calls and clone size are given by that table; D and trimming were obtained from the DNA. The table lists about 210,000 clones, 85% of them singletons. The junction had 8 bases not matched to a gene; V was cut back by 6 bases and J by 9 bases. Per the germline V gene, CDR1 is SGHTA and CDR2 is FQGNSA. The CDR3 length is 13 residues. Sequenced: peripheral blood. The chain is built from TRBV7-2 and TRBJ1-5, with 7 bases matching TRBD1. The clonotype originates from a man in his fifties with COVID-19, enrolled during active disease. DNA for the CDR3: TGTGCCAGCAGTTCCGACAGGGCTCGGCCCCAGCATTTT. As protein: CASSSDRARPQHF.